These 24 T cell receptor beta chains share one sample of origin, sequenced in a study of T cells in Graves' hyperthyroidism and ophthalmopathy. RNA transcripts were the template for amplifying TCR beta CDR3 regions. The primer set for the first-round RT-PCR of the TCR CDR3 was HTBI. TCRdb reprocessed the multiplex PCR reads with MiXCR, giving one entry per CDR3 protein. The sample holds 400,000 to 500,000 distinct CDR3 sequences, approximately 13% seen once. The source material was blood. These receptors came from a woman aged 18 to 35 with Graves' hyperthyroidism.

V is TRBV9 and J is TRBJ2-1, with 13 bases matching TRBD2. CDR1 and CDR2 (germline): SGDLS, YYNGEE. This CDR3 is 19 amino acids long. V gave up 3 bases and J gave up 1 base; unmatched junction bases: 10. This CDR3 reads CASSALAGGNFKSYNEQFF. The CDR3 DNA sequence: TGTGCCAGCAGCGCACTAGCGGGAGGGAACTTCAAATCCTACAATGAGCAGTTCTTC.

This clonotype occurred many times. The V and J genes are TRBV5-6 and TRBJ2-4, with no clear D. The CDR3 has 15 amino acids. Deletions cut 2 bases from V and 0 bases from J, with 9 bases between. Germline V gives CDR1 SGHDT, CDR2 YYEEEE. The CDR3 region has the DNA TGTGCCAGCAGCTTCCGCCTGCTAGCCAAAAACATTCAGTACTTC. It translates to CASSFRLLAKNIQYF.

This clonotype was seen many times. The chain carries TRBV11-2 and TRBJ2-7, with 8 nucleotides matching TRBD1. CDR3 size: 17 residues. Germline V gives CDR1 SGHAT, CDR2 FQNNGV. J lost 2 bases, V lost 1 base, and 10 bases had no gene match. The CDR3 region is CASSLVSGTGHAYEQYF. In DNA form, the CDR3 reads TGTGCCAGCAGCTTAGTTTCCGGGACAGGCCATGCCTACGAGCAGTACTTC.

This clonotype was counted between two and nine times. V is TRBV9 and J is TRBJ1-5; tentative D call: TRBD1 (6 bases). CDR1 is SGDLS, CDR2 YYNGEE, per germline. V was clipped by 3 bases and J by 0 bases, with 13 bases between them. This CDR3 contains 16 residues. In nucleotides, the CDR3 is TGTGCCAGCAGCGAGGGGGACTCTGATAGCAATCAGCCCCAGCATTTT. Amino acid sequence: CASSEGDSDSNQPQHF. Based on the CDR3 plus reference TRBV9 and TRBJ1-5, the full variable domain is DSGVTQTPKHLITATGQRVTLRCSPRSGDLSVYWYQQSLDQGLQFLIQYYNGEERAKGNILERFSAQQFPDLHSELNLSSLELGDSALYFCASSEGDSDSNQPQHFGDGTRLSIL.

This clonotype was counted at least ten times. The V and J genes are TRBV6-8 and TRBJ2-5; D might be TRBD1 (6 bases). The germline V gene encodes CDR1 MNHGY and CDR2 SAAAGT. Trimming removed 5 bases at V and 0 bases at J, with 13 bases between. The CDR3 is 15 residues long. CDR3 residues: CASSHRAGDQETQYF. The CDR3 coding sequence is TGTGCCAGCAGTCACAGGGCTGGGGACCAAGAGACCCAGTACTTC.

This chain connects TRBV4-1 to TRBJ1-1, with D hard to call. With 1 base removed from V and 0 bases from J, the gap between germline ends came to 12 bases. This CDR3 contains 16 residues. Germline-derived CDR1 and CDR2 are MGHRA and YSYEKL. The CDR3 loop reads CASSQVEHELNTEAFF. In nucleotides, the CDR3 is TGCGCCAGCAGCCAAGTCGAGCACGAACTGAACACTGAAGCTTTCTTT.

Many counts were recorded for this clonotype. This rearrangement joins TRBV27 to TRBJ2-1; perhaps TRBD2 as D (6 bases). The CDR3 length is 16 residues. V was trimmed by 5 bases and J by 4 bases, leaving 18 bases between them. Germline CDR1 reads MNHEY; CDR2 reads SMNVEV (reference sequence). CDR3: CASSPVRLGVYNEQFF. The CDR3 coding sequence is TGTGCCAGCAGTCCCGTAAGACTAGGCGTATACAATGAGCAGTTCTTC.

This clonotype was seen a few times. V is TRBV20-1 and J is TRBJ2-6; 7 nucleotides align to TRBD1. The V gene end was trimmed by 1 base and the J gene end by 4 bases; junction bases not matched to a gene: 10. Germline CDR1 is DFQATT and CDR2 is SNEGSKA (reference sequence). The CDR3 has 17 amino acids. The DNA for the CDR3 is TGCAGTGCTAGAGGTCTGATAACAGGGGCGGGGGCCAACGTCCTGACTTTC. This codes for CSARGLITGAGANVLTF.

The chain is built from TRBV20-1 and TRBJ2-2; no clear D. This CDR3 region has 15 residues. Germline-derived CDR1 and CDR2 are DFQATT and SNEGSKA (reference sequence). V shed 0 bases and J shed 3 bases, with 11 bases lying between them. CDR3 residues: CSAREERLYTGELFF. The CDR3 region has the DNA TGCAGTGCTAGAGAAGAGAGACTTTACACCGGGGAGCTGTTTTTT.

This clonotype was detected a few times. This chain links TRBV19 with TRBJ2-2; 13 bases match TRBD2. V trimming: 5 bases; J trimming: 7 bases; junction bases outside the gene matches: 7. CDR1 and CDR2 from the germline V gene are LNHDA and SQIVND (reference sequence). The CDR3 extends over 16 amino acids. This CDR3 is CASSRTSGSLGGELFF. As DNA, the CDR3 is TGTGCCAGTAGTCGGACTAGCGGGAGCCTTGGCGGGGAGCTGTTTTTT.

The chain is built from TRBV2 and TRBJ2-3; 9 bases are a match to TRBD2. CDR3 length: 16 amino acids. Looked up from germline, CDR1 is SNHLY and CDR2 is FYNNEI. After removal of 7 bases from V and 0 bases from J, the junction contained 8 bases not matched to a gene. The CDR3 DNA reads as TGTGCCAGCACCGAGACTAGCGGAGCTAGCACAGATACGCAGTATTTT. Protein: CASTETSGASTDTQYF.

The chain employs TRBV4-1 and TRBJ2-1; maybe TRBD2 (5 bases). The germline V gene has CDR1 MGHRA and CDR2 YSYEKL. The CDR3 totals 15 residues. Trimming stripped 0 bases from V and 8 bases from J, with 14 bases between. The CDR3 protein is CASSQDYQEGHEQFF. In DNA, the CDR3 is TGCGCCAGCAGCCAAGATTACCAAGAGGGTCATGAGCAGTTCTTC.

This clonotype appeared a few times. The genes are TRBV15 and TRBJ2-1, with no clear D. The CDR3 loop spans 16 amino acids. The V and J ends lost 0 bases and 9 bases respectively, with 18 bases between them. Germline CDR1 LNHNV, CDR2 YYDKDF (reference sequence). CDR3 sequence: CATSRDGAERSIEQFF. The CDR3 bases are TGTGCCACCAGCAGAGATGGAGCAGAAAGAAGCATTGAGCAGTTCTTC.

The chain has TRBV20-1 and TRBJ2-3; TRBD2 agrees at 9 bases. After removal of 1 base from V and 3 bases from J, the junction contained 5 bases not matched to a gene. Germline CDR1 is DFQATT and CDR2 is SNEGSKA (reference sequence). The CDR3 is 15 residues long. In DNA form, the CDR3 reads TGCAGTGCTAGAGGGTTGGCGGGAGGGACAGATACGCAGTATTTT. Amino acids: CSARGLAGGTDTQYF.

The V gene is TRBV20-1, the J gene TRBJ2-7; 7 positions match TRBD1. Trimming at V came to 3 bases and at J to 2 bases, leaving 10 bases not matched to a gene. The V gene's germline CDR1 is DFQATT and CDR2 SNEGSKA (reference sequence). The CDR3 is made up of 15 amino acids. The DNA of the CDR3 is TGCAGTGCTAGTAACCGACAGGGCCCCCCCTACGAGCAGTACTTC. Residues: CSASNRQGPPYEQYF.

The table lists this clonotype with many counts. The chain has TRBV29-1 and TRBJ2-5, with 8 bases lining up with TRBD2. CDR3 length: 14 residues. Germline V lookup: CDR1 SQVTM, CDR2 ANQGSEA. V was pared by 4 bases and J by 4 bases, with 8 bases of the junction left unmatched. The CDR3 DNA follows: TGCAGCGTTGGTCCGGCGGGAGGTCGAGAGACCCAGTACTTC. Its translation is CSVGPAGGRETQYF.

This clonotype came up many times. V gene TRBV5-1 combines with J gene TRBJ1-1, with a weak D call TRBD1 (6 bases). CDR1 SGHRS and CDR2 YFSETQ come from the germline V gene. V lost 1 base and J lost 4, with 17 bases in between. The CDR3 is made up of 16 amino acids. CDR3 coding DNA: TGCGCCAGCAGCTTGTCTCCAGGGGTGAAGGTCACTGAAGCTTTCTTT. Its protein product is CASSLSPGVKVTEAFF.

This clonotype was seen ten or more times. This sequence joins TRBV28 and TRBJ2-7; D remains ambiguous. Germline assignment: CDR1 MDHEN and CDR2 SYDVKM. Trimming removed 7 bases from V and 2 bases from J, with 15 bases in between. The CDR3 is 14 amino acids. This CDR3 reads CASIPPGRAYEQYF. CDR3 bases: TGTGCCAGCATTCCTCCGGGCAGAGCCTACGAGCAGTACTTC. The whole variable domain, filled in from reference TRBV28 and TRBJ2-7, reads DVKVTQSSRYLVKRTGEKVFLECVQDMDHENMFWYRQDPGLGLRLIYFSYDVKMKEKGDIPEGYSVSREKKERFSLILESASTNQTSMYLCASIPPGRAYEQYFGPGTRLTVT.

This clonotype came up many times. The V and J genes are TRBV5-8 and TRBJ2-7, with 7 nucleotides matching TRBD1. V trimming: 2 bases; J trimming: 3 bases; junction bases outside the gene matches: 5. The CDR3 has 14 amino acids. The V gene's germline CDR1 is SGHTS and CDR2 YDEGEE. DNA for the CDR3: TGTGCCAGCAGCTTCGATTACAGGGGCTACGAGCAGTACTTC. Its protein is CASSFDYRGYEQYF. Variable domain in full (rest from reference TRBV5-8 and TRBJ2-7): EAGVTQSPTHLIKTRGQQATLRCSPISGHTSVYWYQQALGLGLQFLLWYDEGEERNRGNFPPRFSGRQFPNYSSELNVNALELEDSALYLCASSFDYRGYEQYFGPGTRLTVT.

The CDR3 loop reads CATSRAPGGMDEKLFF. In DNA, the CDR3 is TGTGCCACCAGCAGAGCCCCAGGGGGCATGGATGAAAAACTGTTTTTT. This chain joins TRBV15 and TRBJ1-4, with TRBD1 matching over 8 bases. J lost 6 bases, V lost 1 base, and 7 bases had no gene match. Germline V lookup: CDR1 LNHNV, CDR2 YYDKDF (reference sequence). The CDR3 is 16 amino acids.

This clonotype was seen repeatedly, ten times or more. V is TRBV6-5 and J is TRBJ2-7; perhaps TRBD2 as D (5 bases). The CDR3 has 13 residues. V was trimmed by 3 bases and J by 5 bases, leaving 11 bases between them. Germline CDR1 reads MNHEY; CDR2 reads SVGAGI. CDR3 in DNA: TGTGCCAGCAGTTATGCCGCGAGGGACGAGCAGTACTTC. As protein: CASSYAARDEQYF.

This clonotype showed up many times. The chain employs TRBV11-2 and TRBJ1-1; 7 bases are a match to TRBD1. Germline V CDR1 and CDR2: SGHAT, FQNNGV. CDR3 length equals 18 residues. The trim removed 4 bases at V and 4 bases at J, leaving 18 bases unmatched. The CDR3, as DNA: TGTGCCAGCAGCTCACCCCGGGGAAAGAGGCAGGGGGGCACTGAAGCTTTCTTT. This translates into CASSSPRGKRQGGTEAFF.

At least ten counts were recorded for this clonotype. The V and J genes are TRBV7-2 and TRBJ2-7, with 8 bases matching TRBD1. This CDR3 is 14 amino acids long. The V gene's germline CDR1 is SGHTA and CDR2 FQGNSA. V was pared by 5 bases and J by 1 base, with 4 bases of the junction left unmatched. CDR3: CASSTGDRSYEQYF. The CDR3 DNA sequence: TGTGCCAGCAGCACCGGGGACAGGTCCTACGAGCAGTACTTC.

A note on this clonotype: Just one base apart from a much larger clone, this may be a read error. The CDR3 sequence is CASSEWTGEETQYF. The CDR3 bases are TGTGCCAGCAGTGAATGGACAGGGGAAGAGACCCAGTACTTC. This rearrangement joins TRBV12-3 or TRBV12-4 to TRBJ2-5; 9 bases match TRBD1. This CDR3 spans 14 amino acids. Germline trimming cut 5 bases from V and 3 bases from J; bases unmatched to any gene: 4.